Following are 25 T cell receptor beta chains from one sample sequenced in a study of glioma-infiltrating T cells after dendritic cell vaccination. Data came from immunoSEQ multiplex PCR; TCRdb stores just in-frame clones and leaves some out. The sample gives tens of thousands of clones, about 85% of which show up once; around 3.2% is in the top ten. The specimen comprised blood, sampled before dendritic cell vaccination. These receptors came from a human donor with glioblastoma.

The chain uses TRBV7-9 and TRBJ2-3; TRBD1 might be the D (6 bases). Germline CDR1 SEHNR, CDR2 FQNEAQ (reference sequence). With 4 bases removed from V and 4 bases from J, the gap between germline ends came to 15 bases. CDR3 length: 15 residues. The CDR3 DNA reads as TGTGCCAGCAGCTCGGGACCAGGGGCGGCAGATACGCAGTATTTT. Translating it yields CASSSGPGAADTQYF.

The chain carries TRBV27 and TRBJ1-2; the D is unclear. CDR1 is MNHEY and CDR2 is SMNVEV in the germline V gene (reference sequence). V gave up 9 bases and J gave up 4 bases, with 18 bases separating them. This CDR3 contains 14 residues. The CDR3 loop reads CARIPARRRYGYTF. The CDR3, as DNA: TGTGCCAGGATTCCAGCGAGAAGGCGCTATGGCTACACCTTC.

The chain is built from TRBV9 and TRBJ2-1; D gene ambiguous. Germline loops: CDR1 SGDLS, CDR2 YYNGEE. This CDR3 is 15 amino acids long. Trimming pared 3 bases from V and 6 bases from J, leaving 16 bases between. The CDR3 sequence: CASSGRGTHTNEQFF. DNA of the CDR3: TGTGCCAGCAGCGGGAGAGGTACACATACCAATGAGCAGTTCTTC.

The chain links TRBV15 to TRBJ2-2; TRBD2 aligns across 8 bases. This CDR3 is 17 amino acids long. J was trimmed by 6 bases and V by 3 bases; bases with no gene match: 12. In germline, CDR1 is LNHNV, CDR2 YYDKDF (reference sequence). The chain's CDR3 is CATSSNPLKLAAGELFF. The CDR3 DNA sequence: TGTGCCACCAGCAGTAACCCACTCAAACTAGCGGCCGGGGAGCTGTTTTTT. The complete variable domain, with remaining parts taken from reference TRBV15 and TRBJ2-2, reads DAMVIQNPRYQVTQFGKPVTLSCSQTLNHNVMYWYQQKSSQAPKLLFHYYDKDFNNEADTPDNFQSRRPNTSFCFLDIRSPGLGDTAMYLCATSSNPLKLAAGELFFGEGSRLTVL.

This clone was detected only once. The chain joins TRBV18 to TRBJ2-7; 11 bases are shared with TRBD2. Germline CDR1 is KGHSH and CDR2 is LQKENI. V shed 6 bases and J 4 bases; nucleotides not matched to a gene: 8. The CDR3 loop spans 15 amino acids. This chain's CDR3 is CASSRTSGSGYEQYF. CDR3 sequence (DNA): TGTGCCAGCTCGCGTACTAGCGGGAGTGGTTACGAGCAGTACTTC. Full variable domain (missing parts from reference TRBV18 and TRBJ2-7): NAGVMQNPRHLVRRRGQEARLRCSPMKGHSHVYWYRQLPEEGLKFMVYLQKENIIDESGMPKERFSAEFPKEGPSILRIQQVVRGDSAAYFCASSRTSGSGYEQYFGPGTRLTVT.

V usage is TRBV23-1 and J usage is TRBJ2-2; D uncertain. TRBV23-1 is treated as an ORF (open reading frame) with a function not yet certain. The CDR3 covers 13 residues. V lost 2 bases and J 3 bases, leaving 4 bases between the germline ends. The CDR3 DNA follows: TGCGCCAGCAGTCAAGAGGACACCGGGGAGCTGTTTTTT. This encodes CASSQEDTGELFF.

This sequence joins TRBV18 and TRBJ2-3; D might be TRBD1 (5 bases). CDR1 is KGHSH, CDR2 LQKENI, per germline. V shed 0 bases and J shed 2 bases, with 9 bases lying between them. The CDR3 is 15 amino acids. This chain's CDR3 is CASSPPGQITDTQYF. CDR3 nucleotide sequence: TGTGCCAGCTCACCACCGGGGCAGATCACAGATACGCAGTATTTT.

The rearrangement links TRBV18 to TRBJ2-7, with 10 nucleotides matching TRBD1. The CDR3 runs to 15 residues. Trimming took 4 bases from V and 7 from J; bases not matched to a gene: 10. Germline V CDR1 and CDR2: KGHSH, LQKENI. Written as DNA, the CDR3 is TGTGCCAGCTCACGTCCCGGGACAGGGGCGGAAGAGCAGTACTTC. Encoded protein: CASSRPGTGAEEQYF.

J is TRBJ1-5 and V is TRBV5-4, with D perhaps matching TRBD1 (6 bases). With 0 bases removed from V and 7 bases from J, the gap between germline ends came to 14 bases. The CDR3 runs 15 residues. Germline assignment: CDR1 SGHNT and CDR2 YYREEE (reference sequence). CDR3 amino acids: CASSLDREVGQPQHF. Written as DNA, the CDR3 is TGTGCCAGCAGCTTGGACAGGGAAGTAGGACAGCCCCAGCATTTT. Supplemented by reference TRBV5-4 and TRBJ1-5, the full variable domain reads ETGVTQSPTHLIKTRGQQVTLRCSSQSGHNTVSWYQQALGQGPQFIFQYYREEENGRGNFPPRFSGLQFPNYSSELNVNALELDDSALYLCASSLDREVGQPQHFGDGTRLSIL.

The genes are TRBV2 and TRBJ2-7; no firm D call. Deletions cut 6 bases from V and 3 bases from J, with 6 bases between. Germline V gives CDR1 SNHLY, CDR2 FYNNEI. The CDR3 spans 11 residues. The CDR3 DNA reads TGTGCCAGCAGCCCGTTCTACGAGCAGTACTTC. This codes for CASSPFYEQYF.

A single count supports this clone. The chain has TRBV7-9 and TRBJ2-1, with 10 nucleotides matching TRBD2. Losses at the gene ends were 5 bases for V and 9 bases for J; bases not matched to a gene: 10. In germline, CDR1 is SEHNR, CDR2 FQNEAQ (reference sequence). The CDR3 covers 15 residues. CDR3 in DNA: TGTGCCAGCAGCCCCCCGGGGGCTAGCGGGGGTGAGCAGTTCTTC. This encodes CASSPPGASGGEQFF.

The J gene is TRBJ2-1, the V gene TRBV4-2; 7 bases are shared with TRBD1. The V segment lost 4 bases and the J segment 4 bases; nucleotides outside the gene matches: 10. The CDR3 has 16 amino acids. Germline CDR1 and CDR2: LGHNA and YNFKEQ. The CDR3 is CASSPPGRGSYNEQFF. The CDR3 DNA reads TGTGCCAGCAGCCCCCCAGGCAGGGGGTCATACAATGAGCAGTTCTTC.

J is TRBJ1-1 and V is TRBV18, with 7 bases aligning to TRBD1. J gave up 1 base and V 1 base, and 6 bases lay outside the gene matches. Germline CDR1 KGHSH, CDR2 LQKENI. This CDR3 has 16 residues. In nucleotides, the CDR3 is TGTGCCAGCTCACCACGACAGGGTGATGGGAACACTGAAGCTTTCTTT. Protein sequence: CASSPRQGDGNTEAFF.

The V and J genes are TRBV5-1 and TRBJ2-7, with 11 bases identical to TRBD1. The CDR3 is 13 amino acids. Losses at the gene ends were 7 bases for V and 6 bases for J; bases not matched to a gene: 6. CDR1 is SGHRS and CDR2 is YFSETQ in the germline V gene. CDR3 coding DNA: TGCGCCAGCCAAGGACAGGGGGCCAGCGAGCAGTACTTC. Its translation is CASQGQGASEQYF.

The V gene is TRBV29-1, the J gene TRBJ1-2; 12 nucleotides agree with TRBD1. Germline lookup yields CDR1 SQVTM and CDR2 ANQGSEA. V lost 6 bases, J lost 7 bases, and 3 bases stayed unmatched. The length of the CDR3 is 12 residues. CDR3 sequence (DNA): TGCAGCGTCGGGACAGGGGGCAGTGGCTACACCTTC. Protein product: CSVGTGGSGYTF.

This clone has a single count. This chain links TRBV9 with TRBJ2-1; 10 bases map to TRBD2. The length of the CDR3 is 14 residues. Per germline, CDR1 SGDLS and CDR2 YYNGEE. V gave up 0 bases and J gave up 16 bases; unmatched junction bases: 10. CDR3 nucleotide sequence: TGTGCCAGCAGCGTAGATCCCTGGACTAGCGGCGGATTCTTC. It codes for CASSVDPWTSGGFF.

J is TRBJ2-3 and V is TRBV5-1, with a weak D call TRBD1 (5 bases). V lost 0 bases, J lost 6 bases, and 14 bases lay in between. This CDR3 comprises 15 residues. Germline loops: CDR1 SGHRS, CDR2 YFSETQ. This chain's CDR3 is CASSLAQGQGDTQYF. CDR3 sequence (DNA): TGCGCCAGCAGCTTGGCCCAGGGCCAAGGGGATACGCAGTATTTT.

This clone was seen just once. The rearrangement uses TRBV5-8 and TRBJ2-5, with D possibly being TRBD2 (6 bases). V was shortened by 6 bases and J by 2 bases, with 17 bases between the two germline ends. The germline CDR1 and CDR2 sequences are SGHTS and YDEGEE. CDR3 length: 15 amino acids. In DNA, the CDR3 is TGTGCCAGCAACTTCGGGAGTGGAGATCAAGAGACCCAGTACTTC. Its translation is CASNFGSGDQETQYF.

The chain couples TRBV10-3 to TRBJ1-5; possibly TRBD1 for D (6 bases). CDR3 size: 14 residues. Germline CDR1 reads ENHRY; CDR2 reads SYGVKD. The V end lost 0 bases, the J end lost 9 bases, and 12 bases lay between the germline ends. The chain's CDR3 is CAISESAGVGPQHF. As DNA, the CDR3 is TGTGCCATCAGTGAGTCGGCAGGGGTCGGGCCCCAGCATTTT.

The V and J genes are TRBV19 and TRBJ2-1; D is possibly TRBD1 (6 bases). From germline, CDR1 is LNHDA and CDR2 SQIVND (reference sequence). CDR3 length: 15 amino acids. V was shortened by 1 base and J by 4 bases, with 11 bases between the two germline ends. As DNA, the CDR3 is TGTGCCAGTAGTATAGGGGCAGGGGCGTACAATGAGCAGTTCTTC. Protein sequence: CASSIGAGAYNEQFF.

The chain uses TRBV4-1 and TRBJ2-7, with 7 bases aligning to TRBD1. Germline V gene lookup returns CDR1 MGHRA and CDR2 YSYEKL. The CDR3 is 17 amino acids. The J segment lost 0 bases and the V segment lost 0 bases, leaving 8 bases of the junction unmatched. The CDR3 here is CASSQDNRGGVSYEQYF. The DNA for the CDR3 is TGCGCCAGCAGCCAAGATAACAGGGGTGGGGTCTCCTACGAGCAGTACTTC.

CDR3 residues: CASIKGADTGELFF. The CDR3 DNA reads as TGTGCCAGCATAAAGGGGGCGGACACCGGGGAGCTGTTTTTT. V gene TRBV6-1 combines with J gene TRBJ2-2; 7 bases align to TRBD1. CDR3 length: 14 residues. Looked up from germline, CDR1 is MNHNS and CDR2 is SASEGT. The V gene end was trimmed by 7 bases and the J gene end by 3 bases; junction bases not matched to a gene: 5.

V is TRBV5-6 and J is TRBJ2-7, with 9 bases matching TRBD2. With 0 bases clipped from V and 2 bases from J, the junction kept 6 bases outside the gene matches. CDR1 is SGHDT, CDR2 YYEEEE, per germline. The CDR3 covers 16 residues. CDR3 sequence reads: CASSLVSGRGAYEQYF. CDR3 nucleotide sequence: TGTGCCAGCAGCTTGGTTAGCGGGAGAGGCGCCTACGAGCAGTACTTC.

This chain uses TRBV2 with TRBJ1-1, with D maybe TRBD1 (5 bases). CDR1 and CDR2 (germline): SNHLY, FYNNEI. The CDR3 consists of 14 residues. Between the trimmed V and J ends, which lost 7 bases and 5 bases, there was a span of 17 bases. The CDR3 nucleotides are TGTGCCAGCACCCAGTTGGGGGAGGGGACTGAAGCTTTCTTT. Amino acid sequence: CASTQLGEGTEAFF.

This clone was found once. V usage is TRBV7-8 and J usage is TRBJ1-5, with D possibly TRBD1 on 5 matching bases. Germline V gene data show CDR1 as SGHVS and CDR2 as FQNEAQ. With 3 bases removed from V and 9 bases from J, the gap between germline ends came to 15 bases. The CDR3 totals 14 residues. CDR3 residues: CASSFADTDRPQHF. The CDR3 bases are TGTGCCAGCAGCTTTGCGGACACCGACCGGCCCCAGCATTTT.